A selection of T cell receptor beta chains follows, all from one sample in a study of radiation and T cells in renal cell carcinoma. Repertoires were generated with immunoSEQ multiplex PCR, while TCRdb's copy carries only in-frame clones and drops some. The data show 120,000 to 150,000 clones, about 88% seen once. This specimen was blood, taken from a patient whose treatment included radiotherapy and nephrectomy. The receptor set was obtained from a woman aged 45-65 years with renal cell carcinoma. The CDR3 runs from the conserved cysteine through the conserved F or W. The order of the fields is CDR3 DNA, CDR3 protein, clone size, V gene, J gene, D gene. D genes are given only for firm matches. The size field is filled for only some rows; it gives once, few, many or a size class.

CDR3nt: TGTGCCAGCAGTTACTCGACCGGAGGTCAAGAGCAGTACTTC; CDR3aa: CASSYSTGGQEQYF; abundance: .; v_gene: TRBV6-5; j_gene: TRBJ2-7; d_gene: .
CDR3nt: TGTGCCAGCAGCCCAAGCGGACTCCAAGAGACCCAGTACTTC; CDR3aa: CASSPSGLQETQYF; abundance: .; v_gene: TRBV5-4; j_gene: TRBJ2-5; d_gene: .
CDR3nt: TGTGCCAGCTCAACTACCGGGACGGACTTTTTGGTAAGGTACTTC; CDR3aa: CASSTTGTDFLVRYF; abundance: .; v_gene: TRBV18; j_gene: TRBJ2-7; d_gene: .
CDR3nt: TGTGCCAGCAGCTTGGAACGGAAGAGCTCCTACGAGCAGTACTTC; CDR3aa: CASSLERKSSYEQYF; abundance: .; v_gene: TRBV5-6; j_gene: TRBJ2-7; d_gene: .
CDR3nt: TGTGCCAGCAGTATGGACAGGATTGGGGAAAAACTGTTTTTT; CDR3aa: CASSMDRIGEKLFF; abundance: few; v_gene: TRBV6-5; j_gene: TRBJ1-4; d_gene: TRBD1
CDR3nt: TGTGCCAGCAACCGGAGGACAGGGGCCGGGGAGCTGTTTTTT; CDR3aa: CASNRRTGAGELFF; abundance: .; v_gene: TRBV7-2; j_gene: TRBJ2-2; d_gene: TRBD1
CDR3nt: TGTGCCAGCAGTTTTAAACGAAACACCATATATTTT; CDR3aa: CASSFKRNTIYF; abundance: .; v_gene: TRBV28; j_gene: TRBJ1-3; d_gene: .
CDR3nt: TGCGCCAGCAGCCGCCGGGACAGGGGATCCTCTGGGGCCAACGTCCTGACTTTC; CDR3aa: CASSRRDRGSSGANVLTF; abundance: .; v_gene: TRBV4-1; j_gene: TRBJ2-6; d_gene: TRBD1
CDR3nt: TGTGCCAGCTCACCTACGGGGCCCTCCTACAATGAGCAGTTCTTC; CDR3aa: CASSPTGPSYNEQFF; abundance: .; v_gene: TRBV18; j_gene: TRBJ2-1; d_gene: .
CDR3nt: TGTGCCAGTAGCCTAGCGACAGGGAGTCAGCCCCAGCATTTT; CDR3aa: CASSLATGSQPQHF; abundance: .; v_gene: TRBV19; j_gene: TRBJ1-5; d_gene: TRBD1
CDR3nt: TGTGCCAGCAGCTTAATTAGGGGAGACACTGAAGCTTTCTTT; CDR3aa: CASSLIRGDTEAFF; abundance: few; v_gene: TRBV5-6; j_gene: TRBJ1-1; d_gene: .
CDR3nt: TGTGCCAGCAGCCGCGTCGGCGGGGGCGAGCAGTACTTC; CDR3aa: CASSRVGGGEQYF; abundance: .; v_gene: TRBV7-3; j_gene: TRBJ2-7; d_gene: TRBD2
CDR3nt: TGTGCCAGCAGTGCTGGGACCAATAATGAAAAACTGTTTTTT; CDR3aa: CASSAGTNNEKLFF; abundance: .; v_gene: TRBV2; j_gene: TRBJ1-4; d_gene: .
CDR3nt: TGTGCCAGCAGAAAGGGACTAGTCAATGAGCAGTTCTTC; CDR3aa: CASRKGLVNEQFF; abundance: once; v_gene: TRBV6-6; j_gene: TRBJ2-1; d_gene: TRBD2
CDR3nt: TGCGCCAGCAGCTTGCAAGATGAGCAGTACTTC; CDR3aa: CASSLQDEQYF; abundance: .; v_gene: TRBV5-1; j_gene: TRBJ2-7; d_gene: .
CDR3nt: TGTGCCAGCAGCGGCAATCAAGAGACCCAGTACTTC; CDR3aa: CASSGNQETQYF; abundance: .; v_gene: TRBV11-3; j_gene: TRBJ2-5; d_gene: .
CDR3nt: TGTGCCAGCAGCTTGGGACAGGGGAGCTCCTACGAGCAGTACTTC; CDR3aa: CASSLGQGSSYEQYF; abundance: .; v_gene: TRBV5-4; j_gene: TRBJ2-7; d_gene: TRBD1
CDR3nt: TGTGCCAGCAGTGGGCGACAGGCGCACAATCAGCCCCAGCATTTT; CDR3aa: CASSGRQAHNQPQHF; abundance: .; v_gene: TRBV6-1; j_gene: TRBJ1-5; d_gene: .
CDR3nt: TGTGCCAGCGAGGACAGCGCCCGCAATGAGCAGTTCTTC; CDR3aa: CASEDSARNEQFF; abundance: .; v_gene: TRBV2; j_gene: TRBJ2-1; d_gene: .
CDR3nt: TGTGCCAGCTCACCACCTACTAGCAAGTACGAGCAGTACTTC; CDR3aa: CASSPPTSKYEQYF; abundance: .; v_gene: TRBV18; j_gene: TRBJ2-7; d_gene: .
CDR3nt: TGTGCCAGCACCACCCAATCCGGTCTTTGGGGAGAGACCCAGTACTTC; CDR3aa: CASTTQSGLWGETQYF; abundance: once; v_gene: TRBV5-5; j_gene: TRBJ2-5; d_gene: .
CDR3nt: TGCGCCAGCAGCCCCGGAGACTATGGCTACACCTTC; CDR3aa: CASSPGDYGYTF; abundance: .; v_gene: TRBV5-1; j_gene: TRBJ1-2; d_gene: .
CDR3nt: TGTGCCAGCAGCTTAGTCGGGGGCTACGAGCAGTACTTC; CDR3aa: CASSLVGGYEQYF; abundance: .; v_gene: TRBV11-2; j_gene: TRBJ2-7; d_gene: .
CDR3nt: TGTGCCATCAGTGAGTCCGACTCCCCTTGGCATGAGCAGTTCTTC; CDR3aa: CAISESDSPWHEQFF; abundance: .; v_gene: TRBV10-3; j_gene: TRBJ2-1; d_gene: .
CDR3nt: TGTGCCAGCAGCCCCCTAGGGCACAGTAGTGGGACAGATACGCAGTATTTT; CDR3aa: CASSPLGHSSGTDTQYF; abundance: .; v_gene: TRBV7-6; j_gene: TRBJ2-3; d_gene: .
CDR3nt: TGTGCCAGCAGCTTAGCCGGGAGACTCTACGAGCAGTACTTC; CDR3aa: CASSLAGRLYEQYF; abundance: .; v_gene: TRBV7-9; j_gene: TRBJ2-7; d_gene: .
CDR3nt: TGTGCCAGTCAGGGGGCTCAGGGCGATCAGCCCCAGCATTTT; CDR3aa: CASQGAQGDQPQHF; abundance: .; v_gene: TRBV28; j_gene: TRBJ1-5; d_gene: TRBD1
CDR3nt: .; CDR3aa: CASSFGQGGGYGYTF; abundance: .; v_gene: TRBV5-4; j_gene: TRBJ1-2; d_gene: .
CDR3nt: TGCGCCAGCAGCCGAACAGGGTCCACTGAAGCTTTCTTT; CDR3aa: CASSRTGSTEAFF; abundance: .; v_gene: TRBV4-3; j_gene: TRBJ1-1; d_gene: .
CDR3nt: TGTGCCAGCAGCTTAGCAGGCGGACGTGGCTATGGCTACACCTTC; CDR3aa: CASSLAGGRGYGYTF; abundance: .; v_gene: TRBV7-9; j_gene: TRBJ1-2; d_gene: .
CDR3nt: TGTGCCACCGATGGTGACAGGGGGGCAGATACGCAGTATTTT; CDR3aa: CATDGDRGADTQYF; abundance: once; v_gene: TRBV28; j_gene: TRBJ2-3; d_gene: TRBD1